The 26 T cell receptor beta chains reported below all come from one sample, sequenced in a study of shared T cell receptors in the human thymus. Data came from immunoSEQ multiplex PCR; TCRdb stores just in-frame clones and leaves some out. The sample carries almost 550,000 clones, around 78% recorded once. This sample also appeared in a second study, on human thymus T cells.

Material: thymocytes. The receptor source for this set is a boy younger than two with a congenital heart defect.

This chain connects TRBV6-6 to TRBJ2-7, with D tentatively TRBD2 (6 bases). CDR1 MNHNY and CDR2 SVGAGI come from the germline V gene (reference sequence). V was shortened by 7 bases and J by 3 bases, with 19 bases between the two germline ends. The CDR3 extends over 15 amino acids. The CDR3 sequence is CASTVLASERYEQYF. DNA of the CDR3: TGTGCCAGCACTGTACTGGCTAGCGAGCGCTACGAGCAGTACTTC.

V gene TRBV5-1 combines with J gene TRBJ1-3; D possibly corresponds to TRBD1 (6 bases). CDR1 is SGHRS, CDR2 YFSETQ, per germline. This CDR3 has 18 residues. V was clipped by 0 bases and J by 0 bases, with 16 bases between them. CDR3 bases: TGCGCCAGCAGCTTGGCTCCGACAGGACTCCCCTCTGGAAACACCATATATTTT. Its translation: CASSLAPTGLPSGNTIYF.

This chain joins TRBV14 and TRBJ2-5, with 8 positions matching TRBD1. The J segment lost 5 bases and the V segment lost 0 bases, leaving 5 bases of the junction unmatched. The length of the CDR3 is 15 residues. Germline CDR1 and CDR2: SGHDN and FVKESK. The CDR3: CASSQEARGRETQYF. CDR3 nucleotide sequence: TGTGCCAGCAGCCAAGAAGCCAGGGGGCGGGAGACCCAGTACTTC.

This sequence joins TRBV12-5 and TRBJ1-5; D is undetermined. Looked up from germline, CDR1 is LGHNT and CDR2 is FRNRAP. V was pared by 9 bases and J by 0 bases, with 12 bases between. This CDR3 comprises 14 residues. The CDR3 spells CASRPAGSNQPQHF. The CDR3 nucleotides are TGTGCTAGCCGACCTGCGGGTAGCAATCAGCCCCAGCATTTT. The whole variable domain, filled in from reference TRBV12-5 and TRBJ1-5, reads DARVTQTPRHKVTEMGQEVTMRCQPILGHNTVFWYRQTMMQGLELLAYFRNRAPLDDSGMPKDRFSAEMPDATLATLKIQPSEPRDSAVYFCASRPAGSNQPQHFGDGTRLSIL.

The CDR3: CASSQKRTSGTDTQYF. The CDR3 DNA is TGCGCCAGCAGCCAAAAGAGGACTAGCGGCACAGATACGCAGTATTTT. The chain couples TRBV4-3 to TRBJ2-3, with TRBD2 matching 9 bases. The CDR3 extends over 16 amino acids. Germline V gives CDR1 LGHNA, CDR2 YSLEER. V lost 2 bases and J lost 1; bases outside the gene matches: 4.

The CDR3 is CASSTRRELETQYF. In DNA form, the CDR3 reads TGTGCCAGCAGTACGCGGCGGGAGCTAGAGACCCAGTACTTC. The V gene is TRBV27, the J gene TRBJ2-5; 7 bases are shared with TRBD2. The CDR3 length is 14 residues. CDR1 MNHEY and CDR2 SMNVEV come from the germline V gene (reference sequence). Trimming cost V 5 bases and J 4 bases; bases outside gene matches: 7.

The rearrangement uses TRBV29-1 and TRBJ2-7, with 8 bases aligning to TRBD2. Germline V gene lookup returns CDR1 SQVTM and CDR2 ANQGSEA. The CDR3 extends over 15 amino acids. Trimming removed 6 bases from V and 3 bases from J; junction bases left unmatched: 13. CDR3 sequence (DNA): TGCAGCGTGCCGAAACCTGGGCGGGAGGTCTACGAGCAGTACTTC. Encoded protein: CSVPKPGREVYEQYF.

J is TRBJ2-3 and V is TRBV28; a weak D match, TRBD2 (5 bases). Looked up from germline, CDR1 is MDHEN and CDR2 is SYDVKM. V was trimmed by 2 bases and J by 0 bases, leaving 12 bases between them. The CDR3 has 16 residues. CDR3 residues: CASSLRRRISTDTQYF. CDR3 coding DNA: TGTGCCAGCAGTTTACGGAGGCGGATTAGCACAGATACGCAGTATTTT.

The chain carries TRBV27 and TRBJ2-5; TRBD1 agrees at 7 bases. The CDR3 extends over 14 amino acids. V shed 2 bases, J shed 2 bases, and the junction held 2 bases outside the gene matches. Germline V gene sequence: CDR1 MNHEY, CDR2 SMNVEV (reference sequence). The CDR3 nucleotides read TGTGCCAGCAGTTTAAGACAGGGTCAAGAGACCCAGTACTTC. Its translation: CASSLRQGQETQYF.

This clone was counted between two and nine times. V gene TRBV4-3 combines with J gene TRBJ1-3, with 7 bases fitting TRBD1. This CDR3 has 17 residues. Germline CDR1 LGHNA, CDR2 YSLEER. The J segment lost 2 bases and the V segment lost 1 base, leaving 8 bases of the junction unmatched. The CDR3 sequence: CASSQGLDRSPGNTIYF. The DNA of the CDR3 is TGCGCCAGCAGCCAAGGATTGGACAGGAGCCCTGGAAACACCATATATTTT.

This chain joins TRBV11-1 and TRBJ2-3; no clear D. V lost 1 base and J 9 bases, leaving 14 bases between the germline ends. Germline loops: CDR1 SGHAT, CDR2 FQDESV (reference sequence). There are 14 residues in the CDR3. For the CDR3, the DNA is TGTGCCAGCAGCTTAGTGAACTGCATCGGGACGCAGTATTTT. Protein sequence: CASSLVNCIGTQYF.

This chain links TRBV6-6 with TRBJ2-7; the D gene is possibly TRBD1 (5 bases). This CDR3 is 15 amino acids long. Trimming removed 2 bases from V and 3 bases from J, with 14 bases in between. The germline CDR1 and CDR2 sequences are MNHNY and SVGAGI (reference sequence). This chain's CDR3 is CASSYPPTDFYEQYF. The CDR3 nucleotides read TGTGCCAGCAGTTACCCGCCGACAGATTTCTACGAGCAGTACTTC.

The V gene is TRBV15, the J gene TRBJ1-2, with D possibly being TRBD1 (5 bases). Germline V CDR1 and CDR2: LNHNV, YYDKDF (reference sequence). V lost 0 bases, J lost 4 bases, and 9 bases lay in between. CDR3 length: 14 amino acids. The CDR3 region has the DNA TGTGCCACCAGCAGAGATCAGGGAGGCTATGGCTACACCTTC. This sequence encodes CATSRDQGGYGYTF. The complete variable domain, with remaining parts taken from reference TRBV15 and TRBJ1-2, reads DAMVIQNPRYQVTQFGKPVTLSCSQTLNHNVMYWYQQKSSQAPKLLFHYYDKDFNNEADTPDNFQSRRPNTSFCFLDIRSPGLGDTAMYLCATSRDQGGYGYTFGSGTRLTVV.

This rearrangement joins TRBV7-9 to TRBJ2-1; 9 positions agree with TRBD1. J gave up 0 bases and V 1 base, and 4 bases lay outside the gene matches. The CDR3 is made up of 17 amino acids. Germline loops: CDR1 SEHNR, CDR2 FQNEAQ (reference sequence). CDR3 residues: CASSLVGTGSSYNEQFF. Written as DNA, the CDR3 is TGTGCCAGCAGCTTAGTAGGGACAGGGAGCTCCTACAATGAGCAGTTCTTC.

The V call is TRBV27, the J call TRBJ1-2; 8 bases fit TRBD1. This CDR3 comprises 14 residues. Unmatched junction bases numbered 5, after V lost 4 bases and J lost 4 bases. The germline V gene has CDR1 MNHEY and CDR2 SMNVEV (reference sequence). As DNA, the CDR3 is TGTGCCAGCAGTTCAGGGGGCAAATCCTATGGCTACACCTTC. Translating gives CASSSGGKSYGYTF.

CDR3 sequence (DNA): TGTGCCAGCAGCGCGGGCGGCGGGAGCTACGAGCAGTACTTC. This codes for CASSAGGGSYEQYF. The V and J genes are TRBV5-4 and TRBJ2-7; TRBD2 matches at 7 bases. This CDR3 contains 14 residues. The germline gives CDR1 SGHNT, CDR2 YYREEE (reference sequence). With V trimmed by 4 bases and J by 3 bases, 7 bases remained unmatched.

This rearrangement joins TRBV7-3 to TRBJ2-7; TRBD1 might be the D (6 bases). Germline values: CDR1 SGHTA, CDR2 FQGTGA. The CDR3 length is 12 residues. Trimming took off 6 bases at V and 5 bases at J, with 11 bases between the two ends. As DNA, the CDR3 is TGTGCCAGCAGTTCACAGGGAAACGAGCAGTACTTC. It yields the protein CASSSQGNEQYF. Using reference TRBV7-3 and TRBJ2-7 for the parts outside the CDR3, the full variable domain is GAGVSQTPSNKVTEKGKYVELRCDPISGHTALYWYRQSLGQGPEFLIYFQGTGAADDSGLPNDRFFAVRPEGSVSTLKIQRTERGDSAVYLCASSSQGNEQYFGPGTRLTVT.

The J gene is TRBJ2-3, the V gene TRBV5-1, with 7 bases fitting TRBD2. CDR3 length: 15 residues. Germline V gives CDR1 SGHRS, CDR2 YFSETQ. Trimming removed 4 bases from V and 4 bases from J; junction bases left unmatched: 9. This chain's CDR3 is CASSVLAESPDTQYF. CDR3 in DNA: TGCGCCAGCAGCGTCCTAGCGGAGTCCCCAGATACGCAGTATTTT.

The chain links TRBV29-1 to TRBJ2-7; 9 bases map to TRBD2. This CDR3 contains 13 residues. V shed 4 bases, J shed 4 bases, and the junction held 5 bases outside the gene matches. Germline CDR1 reads SQVTM; CDR2 reads ANQGSEA. The CDR3 bases are TGCAGCGTTGCCCTAGCGGGAAGGTACGAGCAGTACTTC. It encodes CSVALAGRYEQYF.

This clone appeared once. The V and J genes are TRBV29-1 and TRBJ1-1, with D perhaps TRBD1 (6 bases). This CDR3 is built from 12 residues. V was cut by 0 bases and J by 6 bases, with 8 bases left in between. Germline lookup yields CDR1 SQVTM and CDR2 ANQGSEA. The CDR3 region is CSVEDGQPEAFF. CDR3 DNA sequence: TGCAGCGTTGAAGATGGACAGCCTGAAGCTTTCTTT. Full variable domain (remainder filled in from reference TRBV29-1 and TRBJ1-1): SAVISQKPSRDICQRGTSLTIQCQVDSQVTMMFWYRQQPGQSLTLIATANQGSEATYESGFVIDKFPISRPNLTFSTLTVSNMSPEDSSIYLCSVEDGQPEAFFGQGTRLTVV.

The chain couples TRBV7-9 to TRBJ2-3, with 10 bases aligning to TRBD2. The germline gives CDR1 SEHNR, CDR2 FQNEAQ (reference sequence). V lost 2 bases, J lost 6 bases, and 5 bases stayed unmatched. CDR3 length: 15 residues. Written as DNA, the CDR3 is TGTGCCAGCAGCTTAAGGCTAGCGGGAGAGGATACGCAGTATTTT. It yields the protein CASSLRLAGEDTQYF. The whole variable domain, remainder taken from reference TRBV7-9 and TRBJ2-3, is DTGVSQNPRHKITKRGQNVTFRCDPISEHNRLYWYRQTLGQGPEFLTYFQNEAQLEKSRLLSDRFSAERPKGSFSTLEIQRTEQGDSAMYLCASSLRLAGEDTQYFGPGTRLTVL.

In this sample, this clone turned up once. The chain links TRBV27 to TRBJ2-2; TRBD2 agrees at 12 bases. The CDR3 totals 16 residues. Looked up from germline, CDR1 is MNHEY and CDR2 is SMNVEV (reference sequence). V shed 4 bases and J 4 bases; nucleotides not matched to a gene: 4. The CDR3 loop is CASSSGLAGPTGELFF. CDR3 nucleotide sequence: TGTGCCAGCAGTTCGGGACTAGCGGGCCCCACCGGGGAGCTGTTTTTT.

This chain links TRBV2 with TRBJ2-1; 8 bases agree with TRBD2. The V gene end was trimmed by 2 bases and the J gene end by 6 bases; junction bases not matched to a gene: 9. The V gene's germline CDR1 is SNHLY and CDR2 FYNNEI. There are 16 residues in the CDR3. The chain's CDR3 is CASSEPGSGRANEQFF. CDR3 coding DNA: TGTGCCAGCAGTGAACCGGGGAGCGGGAGAGCCAATGAGCAGTTCTTC.

V is TRBV27 and J is TRBJ2-7, with TRBD2 matching over 10 bases. Trimming at V came to 5 bases and at J to 0 bases, leaving 4 bases not matched to a gene. The CDR3 contains 15 residues. Germline V CDR1 and CDR2: MNHEY, SMNVEV (reference sequence). The CDR3 protein is CASSPVAGGSYEQYF. In nucleotides, the CDR3 is TGTGCCAGCAGTCCGGTAGCGGGAGGCTCCTACGAGCAGTACTTC.

The chain carries TRBV15 and TRBJ1-1; 8 bases agree with TRBD1. This CDR3 has 16 amino acids. J gave up 0 bases and V 5 bases, and 8 bases lay outside the gene matches. The germline V gene encodes CDR1 LNHNV and CDR2 YYDKDF (reference sequence). The CDR3: CATSGSGGEVNTEAFF. CDR3 sequence (DNA): TGTGCCACCAGCGGATCAGGGGGCGAGGTGAACACTGAAGCTTTCTTT.

J is TRBJ2-5 and V is TRBV2; tentatively, D is TRBD2 (5 bases). The CDR3 is 13 residues long. CDR1 is SNHLY and CDR2 is FYNNEI in the germline V gene. Trimming left V 7 bases short and J 4 bases short, with 13 bases between. CDR3 sequence reads: CASTRDLGETQYF. The CDR3 region has the DNA TGTGCCAGCACTCGGGATTTAGGAGAGACCCAGTACTTC. The full variable domain, completed using reference TRBV2 and TRBJ2-5, is EPEVTQTPSHQVTQMGQEVILRCVPISNHLYFYWYRQILGQKVEFLVSFYNNEISEKSEIFDDQFSVERPDGSNFTLKIRSTKLEDSAMYFCASTRDLGETQYFGPGTRLLVL.